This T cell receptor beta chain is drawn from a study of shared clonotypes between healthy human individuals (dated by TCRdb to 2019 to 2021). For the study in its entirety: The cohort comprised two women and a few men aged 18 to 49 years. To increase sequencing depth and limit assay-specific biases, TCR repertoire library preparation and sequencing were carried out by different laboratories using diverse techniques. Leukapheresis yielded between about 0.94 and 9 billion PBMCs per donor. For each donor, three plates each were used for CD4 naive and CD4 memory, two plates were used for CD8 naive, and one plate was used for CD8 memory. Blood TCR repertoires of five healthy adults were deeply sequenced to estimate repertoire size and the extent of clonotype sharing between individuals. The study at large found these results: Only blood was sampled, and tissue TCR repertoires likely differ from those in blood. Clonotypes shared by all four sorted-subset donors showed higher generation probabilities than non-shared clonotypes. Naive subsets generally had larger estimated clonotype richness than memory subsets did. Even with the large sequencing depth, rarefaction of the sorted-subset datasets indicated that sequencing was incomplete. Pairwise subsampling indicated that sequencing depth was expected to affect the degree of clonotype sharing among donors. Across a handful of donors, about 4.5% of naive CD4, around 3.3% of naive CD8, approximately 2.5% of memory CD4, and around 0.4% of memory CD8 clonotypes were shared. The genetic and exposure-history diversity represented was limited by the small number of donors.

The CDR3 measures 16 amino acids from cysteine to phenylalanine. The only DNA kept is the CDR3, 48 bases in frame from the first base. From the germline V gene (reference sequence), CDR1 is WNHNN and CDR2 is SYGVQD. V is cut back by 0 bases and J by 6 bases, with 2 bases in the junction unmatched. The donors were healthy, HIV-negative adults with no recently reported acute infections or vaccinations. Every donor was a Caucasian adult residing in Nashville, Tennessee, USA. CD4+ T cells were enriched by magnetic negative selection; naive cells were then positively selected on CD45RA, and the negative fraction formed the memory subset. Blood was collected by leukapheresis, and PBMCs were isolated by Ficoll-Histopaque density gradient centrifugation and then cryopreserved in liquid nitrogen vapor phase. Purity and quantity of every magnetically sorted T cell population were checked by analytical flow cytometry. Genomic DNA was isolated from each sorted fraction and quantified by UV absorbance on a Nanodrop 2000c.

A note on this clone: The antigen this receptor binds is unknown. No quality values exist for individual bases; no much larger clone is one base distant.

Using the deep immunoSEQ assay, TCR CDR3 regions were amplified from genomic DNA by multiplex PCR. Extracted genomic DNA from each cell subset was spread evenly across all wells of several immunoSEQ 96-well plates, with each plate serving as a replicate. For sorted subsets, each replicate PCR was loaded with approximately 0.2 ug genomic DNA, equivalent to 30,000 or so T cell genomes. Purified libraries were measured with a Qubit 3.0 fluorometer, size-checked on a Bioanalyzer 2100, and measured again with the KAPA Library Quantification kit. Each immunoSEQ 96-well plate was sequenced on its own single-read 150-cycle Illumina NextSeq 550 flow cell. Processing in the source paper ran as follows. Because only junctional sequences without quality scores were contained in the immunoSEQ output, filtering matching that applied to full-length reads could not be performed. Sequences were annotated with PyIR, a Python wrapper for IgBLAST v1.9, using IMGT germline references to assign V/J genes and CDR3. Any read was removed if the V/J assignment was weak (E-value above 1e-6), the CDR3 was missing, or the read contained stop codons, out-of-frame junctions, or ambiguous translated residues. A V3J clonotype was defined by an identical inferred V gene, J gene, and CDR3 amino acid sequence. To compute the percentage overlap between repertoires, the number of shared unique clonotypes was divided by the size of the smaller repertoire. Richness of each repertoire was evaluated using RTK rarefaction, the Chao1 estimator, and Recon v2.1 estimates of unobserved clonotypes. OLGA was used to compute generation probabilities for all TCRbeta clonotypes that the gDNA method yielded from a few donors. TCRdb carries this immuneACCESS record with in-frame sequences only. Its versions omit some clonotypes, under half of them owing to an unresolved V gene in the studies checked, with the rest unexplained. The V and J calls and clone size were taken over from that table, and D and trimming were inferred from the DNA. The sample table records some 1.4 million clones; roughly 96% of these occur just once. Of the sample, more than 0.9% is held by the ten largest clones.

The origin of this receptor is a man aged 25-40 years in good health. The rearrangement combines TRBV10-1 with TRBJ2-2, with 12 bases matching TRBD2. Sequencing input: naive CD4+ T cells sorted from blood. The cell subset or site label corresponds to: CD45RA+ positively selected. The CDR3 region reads CASSESTSGRPGELFF. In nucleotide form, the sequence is TGCGCCAGCAGTGAGTCTACTAGCGGGAGGCCCGGGGAGCTGTTTTTT.